The TCR beta chain described here comes from a study of Tregs in tolerant kidney transplant recipients. The germline CDR1 and CDR2 sequences are MNHEY and SVGAGI. The CDR3 length is 13 residues. The trim removed 5 bases at V and 10 bases at J, leaving 6 bases unmatched. The nonmyeloablative bone marrow transplants came from related graft donors, with transient mixed chimerism. Produced via immunoSEQ multiplex PCR; TCRdb's table is partial and in-frame only. The sample includes roughly 70,000 clones, about 90% of them seen just once. The genes are TRBV6-5 and TRBJ2-3; 10 nucleotides agree with TRBD1. Sequenced here: CD4+ T cells from blood (PBMCs), sampled 6 months after the transplant. The clonotype was recovered from a human patient who received a combined kidney and bone marrow transplant. Among the T cells, some may be from the graft donor. CDR3 residues: CASSQPGTGAQYF. The CDR3 DNA is TGTGCCAGCAGTCAACCCGGGACAGGGGCGCAGTATTTT.